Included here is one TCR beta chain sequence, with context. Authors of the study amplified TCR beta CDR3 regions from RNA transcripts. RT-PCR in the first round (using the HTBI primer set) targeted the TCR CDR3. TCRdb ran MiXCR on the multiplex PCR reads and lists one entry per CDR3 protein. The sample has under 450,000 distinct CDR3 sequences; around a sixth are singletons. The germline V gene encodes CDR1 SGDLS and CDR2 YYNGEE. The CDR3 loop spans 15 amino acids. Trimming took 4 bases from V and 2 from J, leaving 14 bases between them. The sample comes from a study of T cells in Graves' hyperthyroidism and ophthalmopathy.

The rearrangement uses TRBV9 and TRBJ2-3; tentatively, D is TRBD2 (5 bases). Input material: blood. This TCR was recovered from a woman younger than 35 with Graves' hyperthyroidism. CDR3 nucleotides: TGTGCCAGCAGCCTTTCAGAGGGCCTCACAGATACGCAGTATTTT. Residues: CASSLSEGLTDTQYF.